This entry lists 5 T cell receptor beta chains sequenced from one sample in a study of T cell changes during pregnancy in multiple sclerosis (dated by TCRdb to about 2019). Preparation of the library involved the immunoSEQ multiplex PCR assay. TCRdb re-hosts the immuneACCESS table, in-frame sequences only. Its copies lack some clones; in the studies checked, an unresolved V gene accounts for under half of them, and the cause for the rest is not known. The sample table lists approximately 88,000 clones, almost 95% of them with a count of one. The ten largest make up around 2.5% of the sample. Sequenced here: peripheral blood, sampled in the first trimester of pregnancy. These receptors came from a female donor with multiple sclerosis, enrolled in a pregnancy study.

This sequence joins TRBV11-1 and TRBJ2-2, with 7 bases that match TRBD1. With V trimmed by 5 bases and J by 4 bases, 10 bases remained unmatched. The germline V gene encodes CDR1 SGHAT and CDR2 FQDESV (reference sequence). CDR3 length: 16 residues. CDR3 sequence (DNA): TGTGCCAGCAGCCGTCTACGGACAGGACCCACCGGGGAGCTGTTTTTT. It encodes CASSRLRTGPTGELFF. Supplemented by reference TRBV11-1 and TRBJ2-2, the full variable domain reads EAEVAQSPRYKITEKSQAVAFWCDPISGHATLYWYRQILGQGPELLVQFQDESVVDDSQLPKDRFSAERLKGVDSTLKIQPAELGDSAMYLCASSRLRTGPTGELFFGEGSRLTVL.

This chain connects TRBV7-9 to TRBJ1-4, with unresolved D. In germline, CDR1 is SEHNR, CDR2 FQNEAQ (reference sequence). Trimming took 1 base from V and 3 from J, leaving 9 bases between them. CDR3 length: 15 residues. CDR3 in amino acids: CASSLEGGPNEKLFF. The CDR3, as DNA: TGTGCCAGCAGCTTAGAAGGAGGGCCTAATGAAAAACTGTTTTTT.

The chain carries TRBV7-9 and TRBJ2-5; TRBD1 matches 12 bases. Per the germline V gene, CDR1 is SEHNR and CDR2 is FQNEAQ (reference sequence). The junction had 3 bases not matched to a gene; V was cut back by 5 bases and J by 5 bases. This CDR3 is built from 14 residues. The CDR3 DNA follows: TGTGCCAGCAGCCGGGACAGGGGGCGCGAGACCCAGTACTTC. Its translation: CASSRDRGRETQYF.

V gene TRBV10-3 combines with J gene TRBJ1-4; a possible D gene is TRBD1 (5 bases). The germline CDR1 and CDR2 sequences are ENHRY and SYGVKD. This CDR3 is built from 14 residues. V was trimmed by 4 bases and J by 8 bases, leaving 14 bases between them. The DNA for the CDR3 is TGTGCCATCAGTGTGCGGCAGGGAGGCGAAAAACTGTTTTTT. This gives the protein CAISVRQGGEKLFF.

The chain joins TRBV29-1 to TRBJ2-5, with D possibly matching TRBD2 (6 bases). The germline CDR1 and CDR2 sequences are SQVTM and ANQGSEA. The CDR3 contains 13 residues. V lost 4 bases to trimming and J lost 5 bases, with 14 bases between them. In nucleotides, the CDR3 is TGCAGCGTTGGGGAGGCCCTTGGGGAGACCCAGTACTTC. Translated, it gives CSVGEALGETQYF.